This T cell receptor beta chain was documented in a study of blood T cell repertoires in COVID-19 (dated by TCRdb to 2019 to 2021). Background on the whole study: Samples covering the acute and convalescent phases of COVID-19 were provided by collaborators in the United States, Italy and Spain. The prospective study material was composed of cDNA or gDNA derived from T cells, B-cell-depleted T cells, or PBMCs. The dataset comprised deeply sampled blood TCRbeta repertoires from subjects exposed to, actively infected with, or recovered from COVID-19. A freely available public database, intended as a resource for researchers studying the immune response to SARS-CoV-2, is where the repertoires were released. The samples were drawn from the first 160 participants of the ongoing ImmuneRACE study and from over a thousand subjects provided by 6 global collaborators. A de-identified subject ID, COVID-19 status, age in years and sex were almost always included in the sample metadata. Where available, HLA class I and class II types were taken from metadata supplied by the sample provider and were not determined by assay-based typing.

About this clone: This clone's antigen is unknown. One base away there is no much larger clone; base qualities are not given.

General findings and caveats noted by the study authors: How much clinical and demographic metadata was included differed by source and by participant, and the metadata was provided uncurated.

TCRbeta CDR3 regions were amplified from genomic DNA by means of the immunoSEQ Assay, a bias-controlled multiplex PCR. The paper's data handling went like this. Nucleated cell counts per sample were estimated from amplification of reference gene primers within the assay. To quantify the absolute abundance of each unique TCRbeta CDR3 rearrangement, sequence reads were collapsed and filtered. For each sample, productive Simpson clonality was calculated as the square root of Simpson's diversity index across productive rearrangements. The source is immuneACCESS, and TCRdb retained only in-frame sequences with V and J called. Part of the clones is not carried over; for the studies checked, unresolved V genes explain less than half of this, and the remainder is unexplained. The V and J calls and clone size are taken from that table; D and trimming were inferred from the DNA. Within this sample are roughly 200,000 clones, with roughly nine tenths of them counted one time only. 10% to 13% of the sample is taken by the ten largest.

As encoded in the germline V gene, CDR1 is SGHRS while CDR2 is YFSETQ. The germline ends are 6 bases apart after V is trimmed by 1 base and J by 5 bases. From cysteine to phenylalanine, the CDR3 is 12 amino acids long. Of all the DNA, just the CDR3 is kept, 36 bases in frame from base 1. At one collaborating source in Seattle, patients were enrolled during active infection and were followed longitudinally through the course of disease. Whole blood was collected in K2EDTA tubes by collaborating institutions according to the institutions' own protocols. For TCRbeta analysis, collaborators shipped samples in one of three forms: frozen whole blood, isolated PBMCs, or DNA extracted from either of those sample types.

The V gene is TRBV5-1 and the J gene is TRBJ2-5; no D segment can be confidently identified. The receptor comes from a woman between 45 and 60 years old with COVID-19, enrolled during active disease. The sequencing sample was made of peripheral blood. The CDR3 protein sequence reads: CASSLSEETQYF. The nucleotides are TGCGCCAGCAGCTTGTCTGAGGAGACCCAGTACTTC.